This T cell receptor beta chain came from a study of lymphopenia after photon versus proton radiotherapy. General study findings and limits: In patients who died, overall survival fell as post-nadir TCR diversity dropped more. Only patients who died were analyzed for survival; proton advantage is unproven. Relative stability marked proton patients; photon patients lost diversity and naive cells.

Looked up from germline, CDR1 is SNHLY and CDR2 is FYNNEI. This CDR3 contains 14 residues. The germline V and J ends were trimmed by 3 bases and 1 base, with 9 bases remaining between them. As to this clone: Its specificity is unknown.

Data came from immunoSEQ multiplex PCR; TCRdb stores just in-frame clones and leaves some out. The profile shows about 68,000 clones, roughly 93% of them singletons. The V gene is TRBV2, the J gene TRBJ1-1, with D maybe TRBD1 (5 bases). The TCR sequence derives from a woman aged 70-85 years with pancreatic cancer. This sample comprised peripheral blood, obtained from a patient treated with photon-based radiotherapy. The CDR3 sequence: CASSEQGGNTEAFF. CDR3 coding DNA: TGTGCCAGCAGTGAGCAGGGAGGGAACACTGAAGCTTTCTTT.